The 23 T cell receptor beta chains below were found in one sample sequenced in a study of human T cells and chemical hapten exposure (TCRdb year 2021). The time point label on this specimen signifies: patch test 3, about 24 weeks after DPC sensitization. The label giving this sample's treatment or condition can be read as: therapeutic diphenylcyclopropenone sensitization with weekly scalp DPC. Library preparation was by RACE. Sequencing instrument: NextSeq 500. TCRdb trimmed the raw reads at Q25, called clones with MiXCR and kept productive beta chains. Entries that share a CDR3 protein sequence are merged under the most common genes and DNA. Here the sample has roughly 150,000 distinct CDR3 sequences; about 30% occur a single time. Of the sample, around 2.3% falls within the top ten clones. This specimen was whole blood, taken in connection with sensitization to the hapten diphenylcyclopropenone (DPC). Receptor source: a woman in her late teens or twenties with alopecia areata. Some clones in this sample may be carry-over from other donors' samples.

This clonotype has only a few counts. This chain uses TRBV10-3 with TRBJ2-1; D is unclear. This CDR3 has 14 residues. The ends were cut back, 3 bases at V and 5 bases at J, with 11 bases in the middle. Germline V gene lookup returns CDR1 ENHRY and CDR2 SYGVKD. The CDR3 is CAISDTTTNNEQFF. CDR3 sequence (DNA): TGTGCCATCAGTGATACCACCACGAACAATGAGCAGTTCTTC.

J is TRBJ2-6 and V is TRBV6-2 or TRBV6-3; possibly TRBD1 or TRBD2 for D (6 bases each). The germline V and J ends were trimmed by 7 bases and 2 bases, with 15 bases remaining between them. The CDR3 has 16 amino acids. Germline values: CDR1 MNHEY, CDR2 SVGEGT. The CDR3 DNA sequence: TGTGCCAGCACCAAGCCCGGGGGCGCTGGGGCCAACGTCCTGACTTTC. Translating gives CASTKPGGAGANVLTF.

This clonotype was found a few times. The chain carries TRBV5-4 and TRBJ1-2; a possible D gene is TRBD1 (5 bases). The CDR3 runs to 14 residues. V dropped 0 bases and J dropped 9 bases, with 15 bases sitting between them. From germline, CDR1 is SGHNT and CDR2 YYREEE (reference sequence). The CDR3 protein is CASSLDSGSLSYTF. Written as DNA, the CDR3 is TGTGCCAGCAGCTTGGACTCAGGGTCCTTGAGCTACACCTTC.

J is TRBJ2-3 and V is TRBV4-2; D ambiguous. The CDR3 loop spans 15 amino acids. Germline CDR1 reads LGHNA; CDR2 reads YNFKEQ. V shed 2 bases and J shed 2 bases, with 11 bases lying between them. Written as DNA, the CDR3 is TGTGCCAGCAGCCAACCGTCGACCACCACAGATACGCAGTATTTT. Its protein is CASSQPSTTTDTQYF.

This sequence joins TRBV18 and TRBJ2-5; D remains ambiguous. The CDR3 extends over 13 amino acids. The germline V and J ends were trimmed by 5 bases and 2 bases, with 9 bases remaining between them. Germline V gene lookup returns CDR1 KGHSH and CDR2 LQKENI. Here the CDR3 DNA reads TGTGCCAGCTCAGCCGTCTTGCAAGAGACCCAGTACTTC. Amino acid sequence: CASSAVLQETQYF.

J is TRBJ2-7 and V is TRBV2; D call uncertain. This CDR3 comprises 12 residues. The V gene lost 4 bases and the J gene lost 1 base, with 5 bases spanning the gap. Germline V CDR1 and CDR2: SNHLY, FYNNEI. CDR3 amino acids: CASSVLSYEQYF. The CDR3 nucleotides read TGTGCCAGCAGTGTACTTTCCTACGAGCAGTACTTC.

The V call is TRBV20-1, the J call TRBJ1-2; no clear D. There are 13 residues in the CDR3. The ends were cut back, 3 bases at V and 4 bases at J, with 12 bases in the middle. The V gene's germline CDR1 is DFQATT and CDR2 SNEGSKA (reference sequence). The CDR3: CSASNPASYGYTF. The CDR3, as DNA: TGCAGTGCTAGTAACCCAGCCTCCTATGGCTACACCTTC.

This clonotype was seen a few times. The rearrangement uses TRBV2 and TRBJ2-7; a weak D match, TRBD1 (7 bases). The germline gives CDR1 SNHLY, CDR2 FYNNEI. V was shortened by 8 bases and J by 1 base, with 12 bases between the two germline ends. This CDR3 is 13 amino acids long. CDR3 protein: CASQGGRSYEQYF. The CDR3 nucleotides read TGTGCCAGCCAGGGGGGAAGGTCCTACGAGCAGTACTTC. Based on the CDR3 plus reference TRBV2 and TRBJ2-7, the full variable domain is EPEVTQTPSHQVTQMGQEVILRCVPISNHLYFYWYRQILGQKVEFLVSFYNNEISEKSEIFDDQFSVERPDGSNFTLKIRSTKLEDSAMYFCASQGGRSYEQYFGPGTRLTVT.

The chain employs TRBV20-1 and TRBJ1-5, with D perhaps TRBD1 (6 bases). The CDR3 runs to 14 residues. CDR1 is DFQATT, CDR2 SNEGSKA, per germline (reference sequence). Deletions cut 4 bases from V and 4 bases from J, with 14 bases between. In DNA, the CDR3 is TGCAGTGCTAAAGTACAGGGAGGAAATCAGCCCCAGCATTTT. Translated: CSAKVQGGNQPQHF.

The chain has TRBV11-2 and TRBJ2-1, with 9 bases aligning to TRBD2. This CDR3 region has 14 residues. Germline V gene lookup returns CDR1 SGHAT and CDR2 FQNNGV. V trimming: 6 bases; J trimming: 3 bases; junction bases outside the gene matches: 3. The DNA of the CDR3 is TGTGCCAGCAGATTTAGCGGGAGCTACAATGAGCAGTTCTTC. As protein: CASRFSGSYNEQFF.

This chain links TRBV12-3 or TRBV12-4 with TRBJ2-4; unclear D gene. The length of the CDR3 is 17 residues. With 3 bases removed from V and 3 bases from J, the gap between germline ends came to 18 bases. The DNA for the CDR3 is TGTGCCAGCAGTTTCCTCTCTTCGCGAGTTAACAAAAACATTCAGTACTTC. It yields the protein CASSFLSSRVNKNIQYF.

This clonotype came up many times. The chain is built from TRBV9 and TRBJ2-2; possible D gene TRBD1, 6 bases. CDR1 and CDR2 from the germline V gene are SGDLS and YYNGEE. The CDR3 is 13 residues long. V lost 6 bases to trimming and J lost 3 bases, with 9 bases between them. In DNA, the CDR3 is TGTGCCAGCACCGACAGGTACACCGGGGAGCTGTTTTTT. Translated, it gives CASTDRYTGELFF.

The chain joins TRBV12-3 or TRBV12-4 to TRBJ1-1; 9 bases agree with TRBD1. V trimming: 6 bases; J trimming: 1 base; junction bases outside the gene matches: 12. This CDR3 is 17 amino acids long. CDR3 amino acids: CASRDGTGNGPNTEAFF. The CDR3 nucleotides are TGTGCCAGCAGGGATGGGACAGGGAACGGACCGAACACTGAAGCTTTCTTT.

In its sample, this clonotype was seen many times. The J gene is TRBJ1-1, the V gene TRBV6-4; D possibly corresponds to TRBD1 (5 bases). The CDR3 runs 13 residues. The germline CDR1 and CDR2 sequences are MRHNA and SNTAGT. The V end lost 6 bases, the J end lost 3 bases, and 11 bases lay between the germline ends. CDR3 nucleotides: TGTGCCAGCAGGGAAGGGGATTACACTGAAGCTTTCTTT. Its translation: CASREGDYTEAFF.

This clonotype occurred a few times. The genes are TRBV9 and TRBJ2-5; tentatively, D is TRBD1 (5 bases). The CDR3 loop spans 13 amino acids. Germline V gene data show CDR1 as SGDLS and CDR2 as YYNGEE. The V end lost 2 bases, the J end lost 3 bases, and 8 bases lay between the germline ends. CDR3 protein: CASSVSREETQYF. For the CDR3, the DNA is TGTGCCAGCAGCGTGTCCAGGGAAGAGACCCAGTACTTC.

The rearrangement uses TRBV7-2 and TRBJ2-3; 10 nucleotides line up with TRBD2. This CDR3 is built from 17 residues. CDR1 SGHTA and CDR2 FQGNSA come from the germline V gene. Trimming at V came to 1 base and at J to 3 bases, leaving 7 bases not matched to a gene. CDR3 sequence reads: CASSLEWSSGRTDTQYF. In DNA form, the CDR3 reads TGTGCCAGCAGCTTAGAGTGGTCTAGCGGGAGAACAGATACGCAGTATTTT.

This clonotype has ten or more counts. The chain carries TRBV12-3 or TRBV12-4 and TRBJ2-2; a weak D match, TRBD1 (5 bases). The CDR3 runs to 14 residues. Trimming cost V 5 bases and J 5 bases, with 12 bases left between them. The CDR3 bases are TGTGCCAGCAGTGCGCCAGGGCAGACCGGGGAGCTGTTTTTT. Its translation: CASSAPGQTGELFF.

Only a few counts were recorded for this clonotype. CDR3 protein: CATSDPQGRDEQFF. For the CDR3, the DNA is TGTGCCACCAGTGATCCACAGGGAAGAGATGAGCAGTTCTTC. The V gene is TRBV24-1, the J gene TRBJ2-1; tentative D call: TRBD1 (6 bases). Germline V gene lookup returns CDR1 KGHDR and CDR2 SFDVKD. This CDR3 spans 14 amino acids. Trimming left V 3 bases short and J 8 bases short, with 13 bases between.

This rearrangement joins TRBV5-1 to TRBJ2-5; 10 bases are shared with TRBD2. CDR1 and CDR2 from the germline V gene are SGHRS and YFSETQ. The CDR3 spans 15 residues. V was pared by 4 bases and J by 5 bases, with 8 bases of the junction left unmatched. CDR3 nucleotides: TGCGCCAGCAGCCACAGCGGGAGGGCCTCGGAGACCCAGTACTTC. Residues: CASSHSGRASETQYF.

This clonotype came up many times. The chain links TRBV27 to TRBJ2-7; tentative D call: TRBD1 (6 bases). The CDR3 sequence is 15 residues long. Trimming left V 6 bases short and J 2 bases short, with 17 bases between. CDR1 MNHEY and CDR2 SMNVEV come from the germline V gene (reference sequence). DNA for the CDR3: TGTGCCAGCAGGGGGAAAACAGGGTATCCCTACGAGCAGTACTTC. The encoded protein is CASRGKTGYPYEQYF.

In its sample, this clonotype was seen a few times. This sequence joins TRBV5-1 and TRBJ2-3; D remains unclear. The V end lost 4 bases, the J end lost 8 bases, and 17 bases lay between the germline ends. The CDR3 has 14 amino acids. In germline, CDR1 is SGHRS, CDR2 YFSETQ. The CDR3 bases are TGCGCCAGCAGCCCCGGAACCGTTCAGAGTACGCAGTATTTT. Protein sequence: CASSPGTVQSTQYF.

The V and J genes are TRBV4-3 and TRBJ1-6, with TRBD1 matching over 7 bases. CDR3 length: 16 residues. After removal of 0 bases from V and 9 bases from J, the junction contained 8 bases not matched to a gene. Germline-derived CDR1 and CDR2 are LGHNA and YSLEER. The CDR3 region is CASSQDLGGRSSPLHF. The CDR3, as DNA: TGCGCCAGCAGCCAAGACCTAGGGGGCCGGAGTTCACCCCTCCACTTT.

The chain combines TRBV7-9 with TRBJ2-1, with 14 bases that match TRBD2. Germline V gene lookup returns CDR1 SEHNR and CDR2 FQNEAQ (reference sequence). The CDR3 runs to 18 residues. V shed 5 bases and J 0 bases; nucleotides not matched to a gene: 6. The CDR3 sequence: CASSPGLAGGISYNEQFF. The CDR3 DNA follows: TGTGCCAGCAGCCCCGGACTAGCGGGGGGAATCTCCTACAATGAGCAGTTCTTC.